The next 15 T cell receptor beta chains were all read from a single sample in a study of human T cells and chemical hapten exposure. TCRdb passed the RACE reads through MiXCR, listing each CDR3 protein once. The sample lists 130,000 or so distinct CDR3 sequences; approximately 9.5% were seen once. The time point denotes: healthy volunteer bleed at 2 weeks. The total RNA was obtained from whole blood that was not fractionated. The sequenced material came from whole blood. The receptor source for this set is a male donor in good health. Some clones in this sample may be carry-over from other donors' samples.

This chain connects TRBV20-1 to TRBJ2-7; 10 nucleotides agree with TRBD1. Germline values: CDR1 DFQATT, CDR2 SNEGSKA (reference sequence). The trim removed 5 bases at V and 3 bases at J, leaving 4 bases unmatched. The CDR3 is 13 amino acids. CDR3 nucleotides: TGCAGTGCTTGGGGGGACAGGGGCTACGAGCAGTACTTC. Protein sequence: CSAWGDRGYEQYF.

This clonotype was seen at least ten times. The V and J genes are TRBV10-3 and TRBJ2-3; 11 bases are a match to TRBD2. V lost 3 bases to trimming and J lost 9 bases; unmatched junction nucleotides: 11. CDR1 is ENHRY and CDR2 is SYGVKD in the germline V gene. The CDR3 has 16 residues. CDR3 DNA: TGTGCCATCAGTGATGTAACTAGCGGGAGCTCGGGGACGCAGTATTTT. The encoded protein is CAISDVTSGSSGTQYF.

The sample holds many counts of this clonotype. V gene TRBV15 combines with J gene TRBJ1-5; D remains unclear. V lost 5 bases and J lost 0, with 11 bases in between. This CDR3 comprises 15 residues. Germline V CDR1 and CDR2: LNHNV, YYDKDF (reference sequence). CDR3 nucleotide sequence: TGTGCCACCAGCGGGAGCGGGTTTAGCAATCAGCCCCAGCATTTT. Residues: CATSGSGFSNQPQHF.

V gene TRBV7-9 combines with J gene TRBJ2-3; D could derive from TRBD1 or TRBD2 (5 bases each). This CDR3 is built from 15 residues. CDR1 is SEHNR and CDR2 is FQNEAQ in the germline V gene (reference sequence). Between the trimmed V and J ends, which lost 2 bases and 3 bases, there was a span of 12 bases. CDR3 DNA: TGTGCCAGCAGCTTAATCACAGGCGGGACAGATACGCAGTATTTT. Translated, it gives CASSLITGGTDTQYF.

Only a few counts were recorded for this clonotype. The chain combines TRBV4-3 with TRBJ2-3; D is uncertain. Per the germline V gene, CDR1 is LGHNA and CDR2 is YSLEER. V lost 4 bases and J lost 2, with 16 bases in between. The CDR3 sequence is 16 residues long. CDR3 sequence (DNA): TGCGCCAGCAGCCCCTCAGGCTTCTCGATCACAGATACGCAGTATTTT. Its translation is CASSPSGFSITDTQYF.

V is TRBV5-1 and J is TRBJ2-3; D gene unclear. Germline V gene lookup returns CDR1 SGHRS and CDR2 YFSETQ. The CDR3 totals 16 residues. V lost 1 base to trimming and J lost 3 bases, with 15 bases between them. In DNA, the CDR3 is TGCGCCAGCAGCTTGTACCGACGAGAGGCGACAGATACGCAGTATTTT. Translating it yields CASSLYRREATDTQYF.

This clonotype was seen more than once but under ten times. This rearrangement joins TRBV2 to TRBJ2-7; TRBD2 matches at 11 bases. CDR3 length: 13 residues. After removal of 7 bases from V and 11 bases from J, the junction contained 10 bases not matched to a gene. CDR1 and CDR2 (germline): SNHLY, FYNNEI. The CDR3 spells CASNTGTSGVKYF. As DNA, the CDR3 is TGTGCCAGCAATACCGGGACTAGCGGAGTGAAGTACTTC.

This clonotype was observed at least ten times. The chain joins TRBV5-4 to TRBJ2-7; 9 bases are a match to TRBD1. This CDR3 spans 14 amino acids. The V gene's germline CDR1 is SGHNT and CDR2 YYREEE (reference sequence). Germline trimming cut 3 bases from V and 5 bases from J; bases unmatched to any gene: 6. The CDR3 is CASSYLTGGDEQYF. As DNA, the CDR3 is TGTGCCAGCAGCTACTTGACAGGGGGGGACGAGCAGTACTTC.

The table lists this clonotype with many counts. The rearrangement uses TRBV4-1 and TRBJ2-1; 7 bases are a match to TRBD2. The V gene end was trimmed by 3 bases and the J gene end by 2 bases; junction bases not matched to a gene: 7. CDR1 is MGHRA and CDR2 is YSYEKL in the germline V gene. The CDR3 loop spans 16 amino acids. CDR3 sequence reads: CASSQAGLGAYNEQFF. In DNA, the CDR3 is TGCGCCAGCAGCCAGGCTGGACTAGGCGCCTACAATGAGCAGTTCTTC.

The CDR3 coding sequence is TGCAGTGCTAGCGACAGTGGCAGCGGGATGACAACTAATGAAAAACTGTTTTTT. This gives the protein CSASDSGSGMTTNEKLFF. The rearrangement uses TRBV20-1 and TRBJ1-4, with D possibly matching TRBD1 (5 bases). Trimming took off 3 bases at V and 0 bases at J, with 20 bases between the two ends. This CDR3 contains 18 residues. Germline-derived CDR1 and CDR2 are DFQATT and SNEGSKA (reference sequence).

This clonotype has more than one count but fewer than ten. V is TRBV14 and J is TRBJ2-2; D call uncertain. The CDR3 is made up of 17 amino acids. Germline CDR1 is SGHDN and CDR2 is FVKESK. With 4 bases removed from V and 1 base from J, the gap between germline ends came to 16 bases. CDR3 DNA: TGTGCCAGCAGCCTACAAAGAAATGTTGTGAACACCGGGGAGCTGTTTTTT. Amino acid sequence: CASSLQRNVVNTGELFF.

This clonotype turned up a few times. This chain connects TRBV18 to TRBJ2-3; D is unresolved. Trimming removed 5 bases from V and 2 bases from J, with 14 bases in between. The germline V gene has CDR1 KGHSH and CDR2 LQKENI. The CDR3 has 15 amino acids. CDR3 nucleotides: TGTGCCAGCTCATCGGGCCCAGCCCACACAGATACGCAGTATTTT. Its translation is CASSSGPAHTDTQYF.

There are many counts of this clonotype. This chain uses TRBV6-1 with TRBJ2-2; 8 positions agree with TRBD1. This CDR3 is built from 15 residues. The germline V gene encodes CDR1 MNHNS and CDR2 SASEGT. Unmatched junction bases numbered 5, after V lost 0 bases and J lost 8 bases. The chain's CDR3 is CASSEAAGGPGELFF. The CDR3 region has the DNA TGTGCCAGCAGTGAAGCGGCAGGGGGCCCGGGGGAGCTGTTTTTT.

The chain carries TRBV19 and TRBJ2-1; 10 nucleotides agree with TRBD2. Germline V gives CDR1 LNHDA, CDR2 SQIVND (reference sequence). V was pared by 1 base and J by 5 bases, with 8 bases of the junction left unmatched. The CDR3 is made up of 17 amino acids. The CDR3 region has the DNA TGTGCCAGTAGTATAGGGAGATCTAGCGGGAGAAACAATGAGCAGTTCTTC. Its translation is CASSIGRSSGRNNEQFF. Variable domain in full (rest from reference TRBV19 and TRBJ2-1): DGGITQSPKYLFRKEGQNVTLSCEQNLNHDAMYWYRQDPGQGLRLIYYSQIVNDFQKGDIAEGYSVSREKKESFPLTVTSAQKNPTAFYLCASSIGRSSGRNNEQFFGPGTRLTVL.

The chain links TRBV6-2 or TRBV6-3 to TRBJ2-5; 10 nucleotides line up with TRBD2. With V trimmed by 8 bases and J by 0 bases, 9 bases remained unmatched. Germline loops: CDR1 MNHEY, CDR2 SVGEGT. The CDR3 has 16 residues. CDR3 residues: CASEGAGGPYQETQYF. The CDR3 DNA reads TGTGCCAGCGAGGGAGCGGGGGGGCCTTACCAAGAGACCCAGTACTTC.